The rows below give T cell receptor beta chains drawn from one sample of a study of T cell changes during pregnancy in multiple sclerosis. Sequenced by immunoSEQ multiplex PCR; TCRdb stores in-frame clones only, minus some. The top ten clones hold 2% to 3% of a sample with approximately 96,000 clones, 92% of them seen once. The sample in question was peripheral blood, obtained after pregnancy. These receptors were obtained from a female donor in good health, enrolled as a control in a pregnancy study. CDR3s include the opening cysteine and the closing phenylalanine or tryptophan. The order of the fields is D gene, clone size, V gene, J gene, CDR3 protein, CDR3 DNA. The D gene is left open where the match is weak. The size entry is marked missing in some rows and otherwise reads once, few, many or a size class.

>NA|NA|TRBV7-9|TRBJ2-7
CASSFPSSYEQYF
TGTGCCAGCAGCTTCCCCAGCTCCTACGAGCAGTACTTC
>NA|NA|TRBV19|TRBJ2-3
CASSDEHTDTQYF
TGTGCCAGTAGCGATGAGCACACAGATACGCAGTATTTT
>NA|NA|TRBV4-2|TRBJ1-2
CASSPQDSTNYGYTF
TGTGCCAGCAGCCCGCAGGACAGCACTAACTATGGCTACACCTTC
>NA|NA|TRBV7-9|TRBJ1-1
CASSRQFNTEAFF
TGTGCCAGCAGCCGACAGTTTAACACTGAAGCTTTCTTT
>NA|NA|TRBV4-1|TRBJ1-5
CASSHPGGNQPQHF
TGCGCCAGCAGCCATCCAGGGGGCAATCAGCCCCAGCATTTT
>NA|once|TRBV7-9|TRBJ1-4
CASSILNEKLFF
TGTGCCAGCAGCATACTTAATGAAAAACTGTTTTTT
>NA|NA|TRBV6-5|TRBJ1-1
CASWGQGSSTEAFF
TGTGCCAGCTGGGGGCAGGGGTCTTCCACTGAAGCTTTCTTT
>NA|few|TRBV18|TRBJ2-7
CASSTTSGSSYEQYF
TGTGCCAGCTCTACCACGAGCGGGTCTTCCTACGAGCAGTACTTC
>NA|NA|TRBV5-6|TRBJ1-3
CASSLRFLSSTLGNTIYF
TGTGCCAGCAGCTTGAGGTTCTTGTCCTCGACTCTAGGAAACACCATATATTTT
>NA|NA|TRBV7-9|TRBJ1-5
CASSARSGQPQHF
TGTGCCAGCAGCGCAAGATCCGGTCAGCCCCAGCATTTT
>NA|NA|TRBV5-1|TRBJ2-3
CASSDSGVYTDTQYF
TGCGCCAGCAGCGATTCGGGGGTCTACACAGATACGCAGTATTTT